These T cell receptor beta chains were read from a single sample in a study of blood T cell repertoires in COVID-19. The protocol was immunoSEQ multiplex PCR, while the TCRdb copy is restricted to in-frame clones and leaves out a portion. Among roughly 55,000 clones listed, less than 80% were seen once. What was sequenced was peripheral blood. These TCRs come from a human donor in a cohort sampled during active COVID-19. Both conserved end residues are part of each CDR3. A D gene is named only where the DNA matches it firmly. Size is omitted from some rows. Given values are once, few, many or a class for expanded clones.

clone_size j_call d_call v_call cdr3_nt cdr3_aa
- TRBJ2-7 - TRBV2 TGTGCCAGCAGTGGCCAGGGACTCCAATCCTACGAGCAGTACTTC CASSGQGLQSYEQYF
- TRBJ2-7 TRBD2 TRBV7-2 TGTGCCAGCAGCCGGGGACTAGCGGGAGGGTCCTACGAGCAGTACTTC CASSRGLAGGSYEQYF
- TRBJ1-6 TRBD1 TRBV7-2 TGTGCCAGCAGCCTCGACAGGGGAGGATCACCCCTCCACTTT CASSLDRGGSPLHF
few TRBJ1-5 TRBD1 TRBV15 TGTGCCACCAGCAGAGATCGGACAGGGGGCGGCAATCAGCCCCAGCATTTT CATSRDRTGGGNQPQHF
- TRBJ2-3 - TRBV7-9 TGTGCCAGCAACCTCTACCAGGACAGACCTACGCAGTATTTT CASNLYQDRPTQYF
- TRBJ1-4 - TRBV6-5 TGTGCCAGCAGTCCCGGGGAGCAACTGTTTTTT CASSPGEQLFF
- TRBJ2-3 TRBD1 TRBV3-1/TRBV3-2 TGTGCCAGCAGCCAAGTGGACAGGGTACCAGATACGCAGTATTTT CASSQVDRVPDTQYF
- TRBJ1-5 TRBD1 TRBV12-3/TRBV12-4 TGTGCCAGCAGTCCGGGAGGGGGCGGCCAGCATTTT CASSPGGGGQHF
once TRBJ2-7 TRBD1 TRBV29-1 TGCAGCGTTGACGAGACAGGGGCCTCCTACGAGCAGTACTTC CSVDETGASYEQYF
- TRBJ1-4 - TRBV18 TGTGCCAGCTCACTCAGGGTAGGAGAAAAACTGTTTTTT CASSLRVGEKLFF
few TRBJ2-1 TRBD1 TRBV24-1 TGTGCCACCAGTGATCCCAGGACAGGGTCTGGCAATGAGCAGTTCTTC CATSDPRTGSGNEQFF
- TRBJ2-7 - TRBV4-1 TGCGCCAGCAGCCAAGATCCCCAGGGAACCTACGAGCAGTACTTC CASSQDPQGTYEQYF
- TRBJ2-1 TRBD2 TRBV24-1 TGTGCCACCAGGGGGACTAGCGGGAGAGGGGGTGAGCAGTTCTTC CATRGTSGRGGEQFF
- TRBJ2-3 TRBD1 TRBV5-1 TGCGCCAGCAGCGTCCCGGGACAGGGGGCGACAGATACGCAGTATTTT CASSVPGQGATDTQYF
few TRBJ1-5 - TRBV13 TGTGCCAGCAGCCGCAGACAGAGCAATCAGCCCCAGCATTTT CASSRRQSNQPQHF
once TRBJ1-1 TRBD1 TRBV4-3 TGCGCCAGCAGCCTTGACAGGGGAAAGGGGAACACTGAAGCTTTCTTT CASSLDRGKGNTEAFF
- TRBJ1-1 TRBD1 TRBV18 TGTGCCAGCTCACCGAACCCCGGGACAGGGGGCGCGGGTGCTGAAGCTTTCTTT CASSPNPGTGGAGAEAFF
- TRBJ2-7 - TRBV9 TGTGCCAGCAGCCCCTTTGCGGGCTACGAGCAGTACTTC CASSPFAGYEQYF
- TRBJ2-2 - TRBV27 TGTGCCAGCAGTTTATACCAAATCGGCACCGGGGAGCTGTTTTTT CASSLYQIGTGELFF
- TRBJ2-2 - TRBV19 TGTGCCAGTAGCCTCTGGTTGAGCACCGGGGAGCTGTTTTTT CASSLWLSTGELFF
few TRBJ1-2 - TRBV3-1/TRBV3-2 TGTGCCAGCAGCCCGGACACTGGAAGCGGCTACACCTTC CASSPDTGSGYTF
few TRBJ2-5 - TRBV4-3 TGCGCCAGCAGCCAAGGAGTGGGGGGGCAAGAGGAACAAGAGACCCAGTACTTC CASSQGVGGQEEQETQYF
- TRBJ2-2 TRBD2 TRBV18 TGTGCCAGCTCCAGACTAGCGGGAGCCAACACCGGGGAGCTGTTTTTT CASSRLAGANTGELFF
- TRBJ2-7 TRBD1 TRBV7-2 TGTGCCAGCAGCTCCCGGGACAGGGGGGTGTACGAGCAGTACTTC CASSSRDRGVYEQYF
- TRBJ1-1 - TRBV11-2 TGTGCCAGCAGCTTAGGCCAGGGGACGAACACTGAAGCTTTCTTT CASSLGQGTNTEAFF
once TRBJ1-2 - TRBV7-2 TGTGCCAGCAGCTTTCGTGGAGAGATTAACTATGGCTACACCTTC CASSFRGEINYGYTF
few TRBJ2-3 TRBD1 TRBV28 TGTGCCAGCAGTTCAGGGGGAACCAATATAGATACGCAGTATTTT CASSSGGTNIDTQYF
many TRBJ1-2 TRBD1 TRBV2 TGTGCCAGCAGTGTACAGGGGGCAGGTGGTGGCTACACCTTC CASSVQGAGGGYTF
- TRBJ2-1 - TRBV29-1 TGCAGCGTTGACCCTAAGCGTCCTAATGAGCAGTTCTTC CSVDPKRPNEQFF